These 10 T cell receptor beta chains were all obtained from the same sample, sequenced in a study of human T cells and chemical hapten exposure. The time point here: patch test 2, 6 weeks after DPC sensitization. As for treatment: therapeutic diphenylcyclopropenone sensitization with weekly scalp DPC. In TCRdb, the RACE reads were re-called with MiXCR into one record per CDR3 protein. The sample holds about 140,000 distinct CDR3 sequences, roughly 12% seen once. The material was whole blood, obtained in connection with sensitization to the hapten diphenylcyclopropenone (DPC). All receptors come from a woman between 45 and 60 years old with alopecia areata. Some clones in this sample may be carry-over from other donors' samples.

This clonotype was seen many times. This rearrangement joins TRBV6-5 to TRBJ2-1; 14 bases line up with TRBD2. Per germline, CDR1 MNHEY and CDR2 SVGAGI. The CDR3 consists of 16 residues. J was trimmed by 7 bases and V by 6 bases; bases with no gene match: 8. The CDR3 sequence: CASSRRRTSGRNEQFF. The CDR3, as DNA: TGTGCCAGCAGCCGGAGACGGACTAGCGGGAGGAATGAGCAGTTCTTC.

The CDR3 DNA is TGCAGCGTTGGCAGGGTGGGCTACGAGCAGTACTTC. Translation gives CSVGRVGYEQYF. V is TRBV29-1 and J is TRBJ2-7, with a tentative D call TRBD1 (5 bases). V shed 4 bases and J shed 3 bases, with 10 bases lying between them. The CDR3 is 12 amino acids. Per germline, CDR1 SQVTM and CDR2 ANQGSEA.

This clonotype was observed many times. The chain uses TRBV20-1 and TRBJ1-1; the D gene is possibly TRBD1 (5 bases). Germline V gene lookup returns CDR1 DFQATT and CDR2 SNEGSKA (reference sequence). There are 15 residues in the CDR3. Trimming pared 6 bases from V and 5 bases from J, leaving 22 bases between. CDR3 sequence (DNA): TGCAGTGCCCGTCCCCCCGGGACGGTTCGAACTGAAGCTTTCTTT. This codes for CSARPPGTVRTEAFF.

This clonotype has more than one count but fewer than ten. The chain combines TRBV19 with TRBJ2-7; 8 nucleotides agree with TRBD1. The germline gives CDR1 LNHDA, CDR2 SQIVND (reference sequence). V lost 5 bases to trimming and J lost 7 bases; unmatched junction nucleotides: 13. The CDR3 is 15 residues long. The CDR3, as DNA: TGTGCCAGTAGTGAGGTGCAGGGGGCTCCTCGAGAGCAGTACTTC. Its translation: CASSEVQGAPREQYF.

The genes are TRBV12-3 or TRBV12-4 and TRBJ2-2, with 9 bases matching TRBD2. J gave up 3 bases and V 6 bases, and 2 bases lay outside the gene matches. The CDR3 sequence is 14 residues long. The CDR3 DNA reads TGTGCCAGCAGAAGACTAGCGGACACCGGGGAGCTGTTTTTT. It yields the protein CASRRLADTGELFF.

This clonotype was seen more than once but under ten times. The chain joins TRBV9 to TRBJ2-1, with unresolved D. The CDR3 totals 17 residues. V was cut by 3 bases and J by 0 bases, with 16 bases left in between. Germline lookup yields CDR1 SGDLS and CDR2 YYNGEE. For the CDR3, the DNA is TGTGCCAGCAGCGGGAACCCCAAGACGAGCTCCTACAATGAGCAGTTCTTC. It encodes CASSGNPKTSSYNEQFF.

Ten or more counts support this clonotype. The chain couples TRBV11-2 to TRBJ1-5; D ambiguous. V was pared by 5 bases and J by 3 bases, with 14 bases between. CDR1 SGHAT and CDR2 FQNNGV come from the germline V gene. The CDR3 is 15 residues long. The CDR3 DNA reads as TGTGCCAGCAGCCCCCAAGCAGGACTCAATCAGCCCCAGCATTTT. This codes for CASSPQAGLNQPQHF.

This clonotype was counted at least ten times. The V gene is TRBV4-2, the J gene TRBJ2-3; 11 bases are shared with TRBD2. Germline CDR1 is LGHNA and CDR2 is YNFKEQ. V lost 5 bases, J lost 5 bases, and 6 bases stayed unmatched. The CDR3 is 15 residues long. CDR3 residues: CASSSSGRAEDTQYF. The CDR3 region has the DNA TGTGCCAGCAGCAGTAGCGGGAGGGCCGAAGATACGCAGTATTTT.

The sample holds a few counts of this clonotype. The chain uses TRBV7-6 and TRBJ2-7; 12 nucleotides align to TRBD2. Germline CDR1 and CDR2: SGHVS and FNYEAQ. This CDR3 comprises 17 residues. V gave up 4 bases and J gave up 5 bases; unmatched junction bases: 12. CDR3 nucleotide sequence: TGTGCCAGCAGCTCAAGACTAGCGGGGGCCGCTTGGGACGAGCAGTACTTC. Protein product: CASSSRLAGAAWDEQYF.

The CDR3, as DNA: TGTGCCAGCAGCTCACAACAGGGGAACACTGAAGCTTTCTTT. Its translation is CASSSQQGNTEAFF. The chain carries TRBV7-8 and TRBJ1-1, with TRBD1 as a possible D gene (6 bases). There are 14 residues in the CDR3. V was shortened by 4 bases and J by 1 base, with 10 bases between the two germline ends. In germline, CDR1 is SGHVS, CDR2 FQNEAQ. The complete variable domain, with remaining parts taken from reference TRBV7-8 and TRBJ1-1, reads GAGVSQSPRYKVAKRGQDVALRCDPISGHVSLFWYQQALGQGPEFLTYFQNEAQLDKSGLPSDRFFAERPEGSVSTLKIQRTQQEDSAVYLCASSSQQGNTEAFFGQGTRLTVV.